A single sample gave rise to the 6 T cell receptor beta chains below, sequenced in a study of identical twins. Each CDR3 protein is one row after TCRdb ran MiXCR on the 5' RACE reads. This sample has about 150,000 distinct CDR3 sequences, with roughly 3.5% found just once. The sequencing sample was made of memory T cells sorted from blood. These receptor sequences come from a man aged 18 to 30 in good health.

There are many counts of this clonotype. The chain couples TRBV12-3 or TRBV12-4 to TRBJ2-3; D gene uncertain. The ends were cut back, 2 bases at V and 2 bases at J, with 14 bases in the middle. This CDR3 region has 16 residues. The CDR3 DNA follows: TGTGCCAGCAGTTTACCACCGGACGGCTACACAGATACGCAGTATTTT. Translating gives CASSLPPDGYTDTQYF.

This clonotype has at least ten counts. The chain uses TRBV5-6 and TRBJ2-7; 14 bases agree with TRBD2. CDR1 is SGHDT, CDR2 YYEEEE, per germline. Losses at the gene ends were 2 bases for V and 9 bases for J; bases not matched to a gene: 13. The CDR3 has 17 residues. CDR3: CASSFGLAGGLTKGQYV. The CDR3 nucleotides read TGTGCCAGCAGCTTCGGACTAGCGGGAGGCCTTACTAAAGGGCAGTACGTC.

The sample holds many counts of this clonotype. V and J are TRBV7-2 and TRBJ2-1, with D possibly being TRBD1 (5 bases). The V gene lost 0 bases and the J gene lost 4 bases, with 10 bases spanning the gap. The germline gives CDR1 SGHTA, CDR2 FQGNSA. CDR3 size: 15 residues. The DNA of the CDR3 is TGTGCCAGCAGCTTAGCGGCAGGGCGGTACAATGAGCAGTTCTTC. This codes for CASSLAAGRYNEQFF.

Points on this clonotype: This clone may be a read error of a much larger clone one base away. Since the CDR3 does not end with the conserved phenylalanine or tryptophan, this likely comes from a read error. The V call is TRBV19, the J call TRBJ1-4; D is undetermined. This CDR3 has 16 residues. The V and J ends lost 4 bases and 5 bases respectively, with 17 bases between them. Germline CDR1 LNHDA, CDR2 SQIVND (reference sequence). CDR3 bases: TGTGCCAGTAGTACTTCCAAGCCCAGCCTCAATGAAAAACTGTTTATT. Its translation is CASSTSKPSLNEKLFI.

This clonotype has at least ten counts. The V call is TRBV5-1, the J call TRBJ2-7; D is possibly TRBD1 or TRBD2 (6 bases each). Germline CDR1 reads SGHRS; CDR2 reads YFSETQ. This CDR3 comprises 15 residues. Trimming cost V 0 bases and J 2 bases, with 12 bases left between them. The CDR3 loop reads CASSLDVGGTYEQYV. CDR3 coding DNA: TGCGCCAGCAGCTTGGATGTAGGGGGGACCTACGAGCAGTACGTC.

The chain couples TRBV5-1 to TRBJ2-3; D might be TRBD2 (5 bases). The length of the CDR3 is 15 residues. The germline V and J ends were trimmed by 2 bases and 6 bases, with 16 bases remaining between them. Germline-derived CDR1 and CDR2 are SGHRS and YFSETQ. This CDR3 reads CASSLAGPWRDTQYF. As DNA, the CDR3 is TGCGCCAGCAGCTTAGCCGGGCCCTGGAGGGATACGCAGTATTTT.